Listed below are T cell receptor beta chains from one sample, sequenced in a study of shared clonotypes between healthy human individuals. Profiling relied on immunoSEQ multiplex PCR, and the TCRdb table lists in-frame clones only, not all of them. The table lists around 2.5 million clones, more than 85% of them singletons. The sample consisted of naive CD4+ T cells from PBMCs. These receptors originate from a man aged 18-30 years in good health. Some clones in this sample may be carry-over from other donors' samples. CDR3s include the opening cysteine and the closing phenylalanine or tryptophan. Fields, in order: D gene, V gene, J gene, clone size, CDR3 DNA, CDR3 protein. The D gene is left open where the match is weak. The size field is filled for only some rows; it gives once, few, many or a size class.

-,TRBV28,TRBJ2-1,-,TGTGCCAGCAGTTTGACGGTCAATGAGCAGTTCTTC,CASSLTVNEQFF
TRBD1,TRBV4-2,TRBJ2-1,once,TGTGCCAGCAGCCCCGTCGTTGGGACAGGGGCTGGTGAGCAGTTCTTC,CASSPVVGTGAGEQFF
TRBD1,TRBV11-2,TRBJ1-5,-,TGTGCCAGCAGCCCCGGGGACAGCGCAAATCAGCCCCAGCATTTT,CASSPGDSANQPQHF
-,TRBV9,TRBJ2-3,-,TGTGCCAGCAGCCCCCGGGCGGGATTGACTAGCACAGATACGCAGTATTTT,CASSPRAGLTSTDTQYF
-,TRBV2,TRBJ1-5,-,TGTGCCAGCAGCGGAGCTGGGTGGTTCGGCAATCAGCCCCAGCATTTT,CASSGAGWFGNQPQHF
-,TRBV30,TRBJ1-3,-,TGTGCCTGGAGTCGCTTTCAAGGGGACACCATATATTTT,CAWSRFQGDTIYF
TRBD1,TRBV9,TRBJ1-4,-,TGTGCCAGCAGCCAGGGACAGCCTAATGAAAAACTGTTTTTT,CASSQGQPNEKLFF
TRBD2,TRBV2,TRBJ2-5,-,TGTGCCAGCAGTGGGGGAGGGCTCCTAATTGCTGGGGAGCAGTACTTC,CASSGGGLLIAGEQYF
-,TRBV2,TRBJ1-2,-,TGTGCCAGCAAGGATGGGGCAGAACGTTATGGCTACACCTTC,CASKDGAERYGYTF
-,TRBV30,TRBJ1-2,-,TGTGCCTGGAGTCCCCCAGCAAACTATGGCTACACCTTC,CAWSPPANYGYTF
TRBD2,TRBV28,TRBJ2-1,-,TGTGCCAGCAGTCCTCACCCGGGACTAGCGGGGGGGAGCTCCTACAATGAGCAGTTCTTC,CASSPHPGLAGGSSYNEQFF
-,TRBV7-9,TRBJ2-4,-,TGTGCCAGCAGGGTAGGAGGGATTGCCAAAAACATTCAGTACTTC,CASRVGGIAKNIQYF
TRBD2,TRBV9,TRBJ2-3,-,TGTGCCAGCAGCGTAGCCCGAACTAGCGGGAGCACAGATACGCAGTATTTT,CASSVARTSGSTDTQYF
TRBD1,TRBV6-5,TRBJ1-4,-,TGTGCCAGCAGTCCCCAGGGGGCGCAGAGAGAAAAACTGTTTTTT,CASSPQGAQREKLFF
-,TRBV12-5,TRBJ1-1,-,TGTGCTAGTGGTTTGGTACTCGGCGGCTATGACAGGAACCATGAAGCTTTCTTT,CASGLVLGGYDRNHEAFF
-,TRBV5-1,TRBJ2-3,-,TGCGCCAGCAGCTTGAATTCGGGAGTCCTCACAGATACGCAGTATTTT,CASSLNSGVLTDTQYF
-,TRBV5-1,TRBJ2-2,-,TGCGCCAGCAGCTTGACAGGCATGAACACCGGGGAGCTGTTTTTT,CASSLTGMNTGELFF
-,TRBV11-3,TRBJ2-5,-,TGTGCCAGCAGCTTAGGAGTAGGAGACCAAGAGACCCAGTACTTC,CASSLGVGDQETQYF
-,TRBV5-4,TRBJ2-3,-,TGTGCCAGCAGCTTGCAGGGCACAGATACGCAGTATTTT,CASSLQGTDTQYF
-,TRBV5-1,TRBJ2-5,-,TGCGCCAGCAGCATAGGGCAATACGGGGAGACCCAGTACTTC,CASSIGQYGETQYF
-,TRBV5-1,TRBJ1-1,-,TGCGCCAGCAGCTTCGGGGCGGAAGCTGAAGCTTTCTTT,CASSFGAEAEAFF
-,TRBV20-1,TRBJ2-1,-,TGCAGTGCGACGGGGAATGAGCAGTTCTTC,CSATGNEQFF
TRBD2,TRBV28,TRBJ2-3,-,TGTGCCAGCAAAGTGGCGGGAGGATCTGGCACAGATACGCAGTATTTT,CASKVAGGSGTDTQYF
TRBD1,TRBV4-1,TRBJ1-5,-,TGCGCCAGCAGCCATGCCGACAGGGGCGAGCAGCCCCAGCATTTT,CASSHADRGEQPQHF
-,TRBV30,TRBJ1-1,-,TGTGCCTGGGCAATCAGGGGGAACACTGAAGCTTTCTTT,CAWAIRGNTEAFF
TRBD2,TRBV29-1,TRBJ2-7,-,TGCAGCGTTGCGCGGGGGAGGTTGTACGAGCAGTACTTC,CSVARGRLYEQYF
TRBD1,TRBV29-1,TRBJ2-7,few,TGCAGCGCCGGGACAGGGGCCTACGAGCAGTACTTC,CSAGTGAYEQYF
-,TRBV7-2,TRBJ1-3,-,TGTGCCAGCAGCTTAGAAGCAGGGCCGTCCACCATATATTTT,CASSLEAGPSTIYF
-,TRBV28,TRBJ1-3,-,TGTGCCAGCAGTTTGGCCCCCGGGGCAGTCTCTGGAAACACCATATATTTT,CASSLAPGAVSGNTIYF
TRBD2,TRBV5-1,TRBJ2-7,once,TGCGCCAGCAGCACGGGACTAGACCGACACAGCGAGCAGTACTTC,CASSTGLDRHSEQYF
-,TRBV2,TRBJ2-2,-,TGTGCCAGCAGTGCTGACACCGGGGAGCTGTTTTTT,CASSADTGELFF
TRBD2,TRBV10-1,TRBJ2-3,-,TGCGCCAGCAGTCCGACTAGCGGGACGTACTTGTATACGCAGTATTTT,CASSPTSGTYLYTQYF
-,TRBV6-1,TRBJ2-1,-,TGTGCCAGCAGATCGTACAATGAGCAGTTCTTC,CASRSYNEQFF
-,TRBV4-3,TRBJ2-3,-,TGCGCCAGCAGCCAAGTGATCGGGTCTAGCACAGATACGCAGTATTTT,CASSQVIGSSTDTQYF
-,TRBV7-8,TRBJ2-7,-,TGTGCCAGCAGCTTAGCGTCGGCCGACTACGAGCAGTACTTC,CASSLASADYEQYF
TRBD1,TRBV27,TRBJ1-5,few,TGTGCCAGCAGTTTCAGGGGGCGAGAGCCCCAGCATTTT,CASSFRGREPQHF
-,TRBV6-5,TRBJ2-5,-,TGTGCCAGCAGTTACGGCCGAGAGACCCAGTACTTC,CASSYGRETQYF
-,TRBV7-8,TRBJ1-1,-,TGTGCCAGCAGCTTAGCGCTCTTAGGGGTACCGAACACTGAAGCTTTCTTT,CASSLALLGVPNTEAFF